The 8 T cell receptor beta chains below were found in one sample sequenced in a study of blood T cell repertoires in COVID-19. Assay: immunoSEQ multiplex PCR; the TCRdb copy retains only in-frame clones and omits some. This sample has about 68,000 clones; about 86% occur once, and the top ten carry approximately 4.2%. The specimen sequenced was peripheral blood. The receptors stem from a man aged 45-60 years with acute or convalescent COVID-19.

This clone was counted once. This chain joins TRBV7-6 and TRBJ2-6; maybe TRBD2 (5 bases). V dropped 1 base and J dropped 0 bases, with 16 bases sitting between them. The CDR3 runs to 19 residues. From germline, CDR1 is SGHVS and CDR2 FNYEAQ. In DNA, the CDR3 is TGTGCCAGCAGCTTAGGACGGGATGGTGCCTCCTCTGGGGCCAACGTCCTGACTTTC. It encodes CASSLGRDGASSGANVLTF.

V gene TRBV19 combines with J gene TRBJ1-3, with 7 bases identical to TRBD1. V lost 6 bases, J lost 0 bases, and 2 bases stayed unmatched. The germline CDR1 and CDR2 sequences are LNHDA and SQIVND (reference sequence). The CDR3 sequence is 14 residues long. CDR3 DNA sequence: TGTGCCAGTAGGACAGGGCGCTCTGGAAACACCATATATTTT. Translating it yields CASRTGRSGNTIYF.

This chain links TRBV9 with TRBJ1-2, with 8 bases lining up with TRBD1. V dropped 4 bases and J dropped 4; count of bases not matched to a gene: 15. Germline CDR1 and CDR2: SGDLS and YYNGEE. CDR3 length equals 17 residues. The DNA of the CDR3 is TGTGCCAGCAGCACAGGGACAGGTGGCTTTGTGGCCTATGGCTACACCTTC. Translating gives CASSTGTGGFVAYGYTF. Together with reference TRBV9 and TRBJ1-2, the CDR3 gives the full variable domain: DSGVTQTPKHLITATGQRVTLRCSPRSGDLSVYWYQQSLDQGLQFLIQYYNGEERAKGNILERFSAQQFPDLHSELNLSSLELGDSALYFCASSTGTGGFVAYGYTFGSGTRLTVV.

This rearrangement joins TRBV5-4 to TRBJ1-1; tentatively, D is TRBD1 (6 bases). Germline V CDR1 and CDR2: SGHNT, YYREEE (reference sequence). The CDR3 has 15 amino acids. Trimming shortened V by 1 base and J by 1 base, and 11 bases separated the two germline ends. The CDR3 nucleotides are TGTGCCAGCAGCTTGTTGGTAGGGGGGAACACTGAAGCTTTCTTT. Its protein product is CASSLLVGGNTEAFF.

The chain is built from TRBV3-1 (or the pseudogene TRBV3-2) and TRBJ2-4; D gene ambiguous. Deletions cut 1 base from V and 0 bases from J, with 4 bases between. Germline loops: CDR1 LGHDT, CDR2 YNNKEL (reference sequence). There are 14 residues in the CDR3. The CDR3 spells CASSQGGAKNIQYF. CDR3 bases: TGTGCCAGCAGCCAAGGAGGAGCCAAAAACATTCAGTACTTC.

This clone was seen a handful of times. The gene calls are TRBV4-2 and TRBJ2-7, with TRBD1 identical over 7 bases. The J segment lost 2 bases and the V segment lost 1 base, leaving 5 bases of the junction unmatched. Germline-derived CDR1 and CDR2 are LGHNA and YNFKEQ. The CDR3 is 15 residues long. CDR3 sequence: CASSQVVGQTYEQYF. CDR3 nucleotides: TGTGCCAGCAGCCAAGTTGTGGGACAGACCTACGAGCAGTACTTC.

The chain carries TRBV7-2 and TRBJ2-7; 12 bases map to TRBD2. Germline V lookup: CDR1 SGHTA, CDR2 FQGNSA. This CDR3 region has 15 residues. Trimming took 4 bases from V and 2 from J; bases not matched to a gene: 3. Written as DNA, the CDR3 is TGTGCCAGCAGCTCCAGGACTAGCGGGGCCTACGAGCAGTACTTC. This sequence encodes CASSSRTSGAYEQYF.

The chain couples TRBV28 to TRBJ2-7, with 7 bases aligning to TRBD2. Unmatched junction bases numbered 2, after V lost 2 bases and J lost 7 bases. The germline gives CDR1 MDHEN, CDR2 SYDVKM. The CDR3 is made up of 12 amino acids. This chain's CDR3 is CASSLTGLEQYF. CDR3 coding DNA: TGTGCCAGCAGTTTAACGGGACTAGAGCAGTACTTC.